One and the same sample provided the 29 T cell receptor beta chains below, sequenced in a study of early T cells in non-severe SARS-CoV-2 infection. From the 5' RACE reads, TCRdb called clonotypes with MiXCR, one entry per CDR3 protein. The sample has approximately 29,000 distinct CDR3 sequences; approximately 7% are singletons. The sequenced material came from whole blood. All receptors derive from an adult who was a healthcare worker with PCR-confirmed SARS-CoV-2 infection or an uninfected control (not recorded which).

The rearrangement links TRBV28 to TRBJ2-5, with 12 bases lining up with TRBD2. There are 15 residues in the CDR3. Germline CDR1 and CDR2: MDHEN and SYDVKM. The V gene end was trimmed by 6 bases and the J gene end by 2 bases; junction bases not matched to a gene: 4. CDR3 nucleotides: TGTGCCAGCAGCCCCGGACTAGCGGGACAAGAGACCCAGTACTTC. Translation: CASSPGLAGQETQYF.

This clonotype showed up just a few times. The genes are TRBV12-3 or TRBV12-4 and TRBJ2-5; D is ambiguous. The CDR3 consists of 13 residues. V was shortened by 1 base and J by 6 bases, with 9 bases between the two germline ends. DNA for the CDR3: TGTGCCAGCAGTTTAGAACGGGTTAAGACCCAGTACTTC. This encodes CASSLERVKTQYF.

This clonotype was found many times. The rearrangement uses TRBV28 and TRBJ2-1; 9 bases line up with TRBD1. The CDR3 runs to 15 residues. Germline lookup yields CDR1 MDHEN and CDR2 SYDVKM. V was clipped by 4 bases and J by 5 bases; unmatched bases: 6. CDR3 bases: TGTGCCAGCAGTTCCCCGGGACAGGGAAACAATGAGCAGTTCTTC. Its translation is CASSSPGQGNNEQFF.

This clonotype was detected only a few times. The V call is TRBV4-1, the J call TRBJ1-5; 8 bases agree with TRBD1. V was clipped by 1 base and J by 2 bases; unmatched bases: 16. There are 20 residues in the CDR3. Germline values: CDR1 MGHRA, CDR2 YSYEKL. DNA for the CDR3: TGCGCCAGCAGCCAAGTTTTTTCCAGGACAGGGAGGGTCGGCAATCAGCCCCAGCATTTT. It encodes CASSQVFSRTGRVGNQPQHF.

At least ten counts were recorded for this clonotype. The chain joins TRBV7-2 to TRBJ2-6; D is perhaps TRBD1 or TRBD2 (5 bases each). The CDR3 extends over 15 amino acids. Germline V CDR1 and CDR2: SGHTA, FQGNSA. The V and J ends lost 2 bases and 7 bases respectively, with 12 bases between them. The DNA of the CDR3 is TGTGCCAGCAGCTTATCCCGGGGCAGAGCCAACGTCCTGACTTTC. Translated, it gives CASSLSRGRANVLTF. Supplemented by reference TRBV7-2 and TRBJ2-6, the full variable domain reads GAGVSQSPSNKVTEKGKDVELRCDPISGHTALYWYRQSLGQGLEFLIYFQGNSAPDKSGLPSDRFSAERTGGSVSTLTIQRTQQEDSAVYLCASSLSRGRANVLTFGAGSRLTVL.

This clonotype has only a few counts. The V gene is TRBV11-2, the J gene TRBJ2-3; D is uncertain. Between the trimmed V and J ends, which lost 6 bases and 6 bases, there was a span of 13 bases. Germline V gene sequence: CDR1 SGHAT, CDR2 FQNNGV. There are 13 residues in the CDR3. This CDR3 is CASRNVVWDTQYF. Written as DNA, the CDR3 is TGTGCCAGCAGAAACGTCGTATGGGATACGCAGTATTTT.

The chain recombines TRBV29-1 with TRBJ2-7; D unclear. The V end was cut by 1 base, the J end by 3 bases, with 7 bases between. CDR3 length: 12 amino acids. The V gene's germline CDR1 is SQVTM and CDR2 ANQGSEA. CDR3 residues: CSVEGQSYEQYF. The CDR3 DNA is TGCAGCGTTGAAGGTCAGAGCTACGAGCAGTACTTC.

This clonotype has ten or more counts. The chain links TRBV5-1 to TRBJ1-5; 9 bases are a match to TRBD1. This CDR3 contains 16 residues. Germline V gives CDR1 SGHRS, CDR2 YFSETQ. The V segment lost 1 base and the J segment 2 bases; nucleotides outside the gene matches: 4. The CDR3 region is CASSLSDRGGNQPQHF. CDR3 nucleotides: TGCGCCAGCAGCTTGTCGGACAGGGGAGGCAATCAGCCCCAGCATTTT.

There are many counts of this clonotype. CDR3 bases: TGTGCCAGCAGCCAATTCACAGGGGGAAGCGGGGAGCAGTTCTTC. This sequence encodes CASSQFTGGSGEQFF. This chain uses TRBV3-1 with TRBJ2-1; TRBD1 matches at 8 bases. CDR1 is LGHDT and CDR2 is YNNKEL in the germline V gene (reference sequence). The CDR3 extends over 15 amino acids. Trimming took 2 bases from V and 10 from J; bases not matched to a gene: 10.

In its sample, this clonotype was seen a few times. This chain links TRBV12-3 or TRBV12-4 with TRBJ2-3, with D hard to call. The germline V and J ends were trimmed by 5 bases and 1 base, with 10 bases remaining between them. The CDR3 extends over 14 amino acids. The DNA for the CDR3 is TGTGCCAGCAGTCCCGGTGGACGCACAGATACGCAGTATTTT. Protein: CASSPGGRTDTQYF.

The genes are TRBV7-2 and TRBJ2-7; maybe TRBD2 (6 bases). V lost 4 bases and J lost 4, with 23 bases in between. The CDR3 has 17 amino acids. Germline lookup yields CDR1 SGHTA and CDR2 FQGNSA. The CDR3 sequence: CASSSYTSGGLGYEQYF. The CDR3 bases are TGTGCCAGCAGCTCTTATACCTCCGGAGGGCTCGGGTACGAGCAGTACTTC.

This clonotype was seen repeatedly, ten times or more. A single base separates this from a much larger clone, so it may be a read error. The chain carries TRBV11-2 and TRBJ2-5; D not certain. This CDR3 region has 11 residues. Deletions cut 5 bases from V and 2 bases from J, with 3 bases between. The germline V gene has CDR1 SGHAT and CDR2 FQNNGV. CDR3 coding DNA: TGTGCCAGCAGCATACAAGAGACCCAGTACTTC. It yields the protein CASSIQETQYF.

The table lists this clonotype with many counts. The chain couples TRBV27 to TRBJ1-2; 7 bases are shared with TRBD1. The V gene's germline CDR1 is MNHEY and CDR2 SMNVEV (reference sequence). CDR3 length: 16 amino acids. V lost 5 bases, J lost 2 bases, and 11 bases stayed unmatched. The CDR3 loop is CASSPSTGDANYGYTF. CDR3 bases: TGTGCCAGCAGTCCATCTACAGGGGATGCCAACTATGGCTACACCTTC.

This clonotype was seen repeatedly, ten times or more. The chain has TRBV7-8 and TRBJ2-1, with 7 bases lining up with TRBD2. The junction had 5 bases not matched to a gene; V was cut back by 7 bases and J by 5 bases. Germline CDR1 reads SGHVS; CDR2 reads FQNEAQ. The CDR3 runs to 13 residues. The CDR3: CASTLGLNNEQFF. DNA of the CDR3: TGTGCCAGCACCTTGGGACTAAACAATGAGCAGTTCTTC.

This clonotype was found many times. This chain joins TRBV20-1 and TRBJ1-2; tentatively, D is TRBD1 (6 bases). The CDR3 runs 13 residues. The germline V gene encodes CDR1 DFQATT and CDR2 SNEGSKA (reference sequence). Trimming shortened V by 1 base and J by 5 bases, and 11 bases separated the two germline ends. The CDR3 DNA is TGCAGTGCTAGAGTTATGGACAGTTATGGCTACACCTTC. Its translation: CSARVMDSYGYTF.

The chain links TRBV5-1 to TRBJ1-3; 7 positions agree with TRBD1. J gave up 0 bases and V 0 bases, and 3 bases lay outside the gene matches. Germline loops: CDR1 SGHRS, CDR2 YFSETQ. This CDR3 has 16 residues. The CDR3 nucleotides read TGCGCCAGCAGCTTGGGGGGACAGATCTCTGGAAACACCATATATTTT. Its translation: CASSLGGQISGNTIYF.

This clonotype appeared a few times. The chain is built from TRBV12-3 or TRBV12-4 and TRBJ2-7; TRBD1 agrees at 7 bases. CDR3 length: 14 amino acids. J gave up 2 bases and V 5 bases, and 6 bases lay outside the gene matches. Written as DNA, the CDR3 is TGTGCCAGCAGTGCCGGGACAGTCCCCTACGAGCAGTACTTC. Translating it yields CASSAGTVPYEQYF.

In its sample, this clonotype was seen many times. CDR3 residues: CASSQVFSQETQYF. The CDR3 bases are TGTGCCAGCAGCCAAGTGTTCTCCCAAGAGACCCAGTACTTC. This chain uses TRBV3-1 with TRBJ2-5; D not resolved. From germline, CDR1 is LGHDT and CDR2 YNNKEL (reference sequence). The CDR3 length is 14 residues. Trimming took 1 base from V and 1 from J, leaving 7 bases between them.

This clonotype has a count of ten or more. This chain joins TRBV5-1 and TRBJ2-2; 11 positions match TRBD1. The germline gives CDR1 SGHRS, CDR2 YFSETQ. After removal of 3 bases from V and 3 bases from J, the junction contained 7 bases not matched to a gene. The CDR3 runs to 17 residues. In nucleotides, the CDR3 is TGCGCCAGCAGCTCGGGGACAGGGGGATCGGACACCGGGGAGCTGTTTTTT. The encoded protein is CASSSGTGGSDTGELFF. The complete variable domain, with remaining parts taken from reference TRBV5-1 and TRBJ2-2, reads KAGVTQTPRYLIKTRGQQVTLSCSPISGHRSVSWYQQTPGQGLQFLFEYFSETQRNKGNFPGRFSGRQFSNSRSEMNVSTLELGDSALYLCASSSGTGGSDTGELFFGEGSRLTVL.

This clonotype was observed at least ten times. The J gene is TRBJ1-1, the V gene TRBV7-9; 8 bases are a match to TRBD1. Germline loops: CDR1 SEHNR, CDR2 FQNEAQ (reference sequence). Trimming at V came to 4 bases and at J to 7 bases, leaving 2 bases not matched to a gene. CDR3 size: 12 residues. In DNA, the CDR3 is TGTGCCAGCAGCTGGGGACAGGTTGAAGCTTTCTTT. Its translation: CASSWGQVEAFF.

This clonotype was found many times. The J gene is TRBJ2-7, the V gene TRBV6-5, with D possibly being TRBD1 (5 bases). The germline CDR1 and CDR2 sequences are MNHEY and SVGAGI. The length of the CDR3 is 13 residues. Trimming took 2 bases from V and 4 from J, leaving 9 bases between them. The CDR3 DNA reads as TGTGCCAGCAGTTACGCCCAGGGTTACGAGCAGTACTTC. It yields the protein CASSYAQGYEQYF.

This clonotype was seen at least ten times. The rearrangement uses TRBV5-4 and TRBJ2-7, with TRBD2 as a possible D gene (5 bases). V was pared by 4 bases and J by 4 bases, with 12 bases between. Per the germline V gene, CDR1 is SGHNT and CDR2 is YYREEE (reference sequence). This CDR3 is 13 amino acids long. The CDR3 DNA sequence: TGTGCCAGCAGCGTCGGACTGTCTTACGAGCAGTACTTC. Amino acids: CASSVGLSYEQYF.

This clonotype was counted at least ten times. The CDR3 protein is CSVVWFAGWGPNEQFF. The CDR3 DNA reads TGCAGCGTTGTATGGTTCGCGGGGTGGGGTCCAAATGAGCAGTTCTTC. The chain has TRBV29-1 and TRBJ2-1; tentative D call: TRBD2 (6 bases). V shed 4 bases and J shed 7 bases, with 23 bases lying between them. The CDR3 spans 16 residues. CDR1 SQVTM and CDR2 ANQGSEA come from the germline V gene.

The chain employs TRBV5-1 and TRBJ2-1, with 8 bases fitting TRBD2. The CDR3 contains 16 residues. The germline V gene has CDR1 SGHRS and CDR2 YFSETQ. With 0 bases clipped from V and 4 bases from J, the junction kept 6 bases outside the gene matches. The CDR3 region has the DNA TGCGCCAGCAGCTTGGCGGGGGGGGCGGTTTACAATGAGCAGTTCTTC. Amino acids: CASSLAGGAVYNEQFF.

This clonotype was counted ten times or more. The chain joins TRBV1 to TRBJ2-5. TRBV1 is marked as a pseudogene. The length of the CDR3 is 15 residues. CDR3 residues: CTSSQDSLPQETQYF. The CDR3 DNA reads TGCACCAGCAGCCAAGATTCACTACCTCAAGAGACCCAGTACTTC.

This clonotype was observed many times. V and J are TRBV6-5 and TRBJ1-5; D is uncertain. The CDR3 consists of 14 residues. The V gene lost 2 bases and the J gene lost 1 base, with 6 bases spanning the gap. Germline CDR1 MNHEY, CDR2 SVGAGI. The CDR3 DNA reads TGTGCCAGCAGTTACCGGAGGAGCAATCAGCCCCAGCATTTT. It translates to CASSYRRSNQPQHF.

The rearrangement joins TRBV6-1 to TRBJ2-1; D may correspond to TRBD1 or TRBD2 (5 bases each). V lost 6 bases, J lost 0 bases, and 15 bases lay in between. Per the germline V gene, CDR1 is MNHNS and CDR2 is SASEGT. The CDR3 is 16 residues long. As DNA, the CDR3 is TGTGCCAGCAGGGCCCTCGGGGCGGTCTCCTACAATGAGCAGTTCTTC. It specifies CASRALGAVSYNEQFF.

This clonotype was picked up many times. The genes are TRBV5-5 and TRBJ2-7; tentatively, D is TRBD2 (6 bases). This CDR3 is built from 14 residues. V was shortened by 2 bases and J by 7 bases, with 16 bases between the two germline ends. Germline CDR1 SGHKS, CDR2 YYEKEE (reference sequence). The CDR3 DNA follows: TGTGCCAGCAGCTTCGATCGGGTTCGGGGGGAGCAGTACTTC. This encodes CASSFDRVRGEQYF.

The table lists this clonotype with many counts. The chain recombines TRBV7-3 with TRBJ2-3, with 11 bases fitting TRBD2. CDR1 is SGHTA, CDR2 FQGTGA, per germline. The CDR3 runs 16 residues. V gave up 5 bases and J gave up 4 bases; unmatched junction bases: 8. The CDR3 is CASSRSTSGGADTQYF. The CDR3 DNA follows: TGTGCCAGCAGCCGATCTACTAGCGGGGGAGCAGATACGCAGTATTTT.